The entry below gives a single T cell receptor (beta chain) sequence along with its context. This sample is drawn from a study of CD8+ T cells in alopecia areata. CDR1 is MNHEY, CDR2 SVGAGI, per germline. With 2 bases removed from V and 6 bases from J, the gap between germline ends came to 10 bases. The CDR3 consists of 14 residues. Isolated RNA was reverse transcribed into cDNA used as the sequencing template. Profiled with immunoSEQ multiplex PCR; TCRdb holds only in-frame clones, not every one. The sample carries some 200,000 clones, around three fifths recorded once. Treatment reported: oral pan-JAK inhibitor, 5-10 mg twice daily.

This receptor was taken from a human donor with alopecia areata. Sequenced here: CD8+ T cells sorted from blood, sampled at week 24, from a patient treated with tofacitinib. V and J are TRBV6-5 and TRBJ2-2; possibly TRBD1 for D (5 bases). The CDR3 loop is CASSYRLGPGELFF. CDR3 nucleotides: TGTGCCAGCAGTTACAGACTGGGGCCCGGGGAGCTGTTTTTT.